This record concerns one T cell receptor beta chain sequence. Its antigen is unknown. The data belong to a study of CD8 T cells in ankylosing spondylitis. Findings and caveats of the study: A motif in TCR beta, a set of fewer than ten highly homologous variants, appeared characteristic of ankylosing spondylitis blood. Matched synovial fluid from ankylosing spondylitis patients was reported to be enriched for disease-linked clones. In the blood and synovial fluid of reactive arthritis, some motif variants had been previously reported.

It was by quantitative 5'-RACE with molecular barcodes that TCR beta libraries were made. TCRdb called the 5' RACE reads again in MiXCR, with one record for every CDR3 protein. The table has 250,000 to 400,000 distinct CDR3 sequences, roughly 10% seen once. The CDR3 loop spans 13 amino acids. V was trimmed by 6 bases and J by 3 bases, leaving 11 bases between them. The TCR originated in a female donor with ankylosing spondylitis or in good health (not recorded which). The rearrangement uses TRBV12-3 or TRBV12-4 and TRBJ1-2, with D tentatively TRBD1 (5 bases). Sequencing was performed on blood, either unsorted or a sorted T cell fraction (not recorded which). The CDR3 DNA sequence: TGTGCCAGCAGCACGGGGGGGTACTATGGCTACACCTTC. It specifies CASSTGGYYGYTF.